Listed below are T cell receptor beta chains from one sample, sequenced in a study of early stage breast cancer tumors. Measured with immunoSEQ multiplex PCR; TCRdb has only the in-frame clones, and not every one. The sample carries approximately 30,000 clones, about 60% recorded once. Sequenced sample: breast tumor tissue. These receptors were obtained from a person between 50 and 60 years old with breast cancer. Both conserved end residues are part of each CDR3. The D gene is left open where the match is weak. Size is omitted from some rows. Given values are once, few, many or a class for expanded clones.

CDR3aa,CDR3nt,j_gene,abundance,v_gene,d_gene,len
CASSEALNSYNEQFF,TGTGCCAGCAGTGAGGCGCTCAACTCCTACAATGAGCAGTTCTTC,TRBJ2-1,few,TRBV2,.,15
CASSLRAGGRGQQYF,TGTGCCAGCAGCTTGAGGGCGGGAGGGCGTGGGCAGCAGTACTTC,TRBJ2-7,once,TRBV5-6,TRBD2,15
CASSPAQKAGTNEQFF,TGTGCCAGCAGCCCCGCCCAAAAGGCGGGAACCAATGAGCAGTTCTTC,TRBJ2-1,.,TRBV27,.,16
CASSAGTGAYPPYNEQFF,TGTGCCAGCAGTGCCGGGACAGGGGCGTATCCCCCTTACAATGAGCAGTTCTTC,TRBJ2-1,.,TRBV7-6,TRBD1,18
CASSLAGSGRENEQFF,TGTGCCAGCAGCTTAGCTGGTAGCGGGAGGGAGAATGAGCAGTTCTTC,TRBJ2-1,once,TRBV11-2,TRBD2,16
CSVGTEQFF,TGCAGCGTTGGAACTGAGCAGTTCTTC,TRBJ2-1,.,TRBV29-1,.,9
CASSQESSVKEAEQFF,TGCGCCAGCAGCCAAGAGAGTAGTGTTAAGGAGGCTGAGCAGTTCTTC,TRBJ2-1,.,TRBV4-3,.,16
CASSGEGLYGYTF,TGTGCCAGCAGTGGGGAAGGGCTCTATGGCTACACCTTC,TRBJ1-2,.,TRBV2,.,13
CASSSEGPNEQFF,TGTGCCAGCAGCTCGGAGGGCCCTAATGAGCAGTTCTTC,TRBJ2-1,.,TRBV11-2,.,13
CASSLAGRPNEKLFF,TGCGCCAGCAGCTTGGCCGGGAGACCTAATGAAAAACTGTTTTTT,TRBJ1-4,.,TRBV5-1,.,15
CASSSPLEVNEQFF,TGTGCCAGCAGCTCACCCCTGGAGGTCAATGAGCAGTTCTTC,TRBJ2-1,.,TRBV14,.,14
CASSIGPGHEQYF,TGTGCCAGTAGTATCGGTCCCGGCCACGAGCAGTACTTC,TRBJ2-7,.,TRBV19,.,13
CASSPWGQETQYF,TGTGCCAGCTCACCCTGGGGCCAAGAGACCCAGTACTTC,TRBJ2-5,.,TRBV18,.,13
CASWDGLGDTQYF,TGTGCCAGCTGGGACGGGCTGGGGGATACGCAGTATTTT,TRBJ2-3,.,TRBV25-1,.,13
CASSVEGGQPQHF,TGTGCCAGCAGCGTAGAGGGGGGACAGCCCCAGCATTTT,TRBJ1-5,.,TRBV9,.,13
CASSPGQGFVPIYF,TGTGCCAGCAGTCCGGGACAGGGTTTTGTCCCCATATATTTT,TRBJ1-3,.,TRBV2,TRBD1,14
CSVVGTASYEQYF,TGCAGCGTGGTCGGGACAGCTTCCTACGAGCAGTACTTC,TRBJ2-7,.,TRBV29-1,TRBD1,13
CASSRQGITGELFF,TGTGCCAGCAGCCGACAGGGGATCACCGGGGAGCTGTTTTTT,TRBJ2-2,.,TRBV7-2,TRBD1,14
CAWTRGLPGTEAFF,TGTGCCTGGACCCGGGGCCTCCCGGGGACTGAAGCTTTCTTT,TRBJ1-1,.,TRBV30,.,14
CASSIVGTQARGYTF,TGTGCCAGTAGTATAGTGGGCACTCAGGCGCGGGGCTACACCTTC,TRBJ1-2,.,TRBV19,.,15
CASRDGQGAYTGELFF,TGTGCCAGCAGGGATGGACAGGGCGCCTACACCGGGGAGCTGTTTTTT,TRBJ2-2,.,TRBV2,TRBD1,16
CASSTSRAGGYTF,TGTGCCAGCAGCACCTCACGGGCGGGTGGCTACACCTTC,TRBJ1-2,.,TRBV5-8,.,13
CASSRGQEIDTQYF,TGCGCCAGCAGCCGCGGACAAGAAATAGATACGCAGTATTTT,TRBJ2-3,.,TRBV5-1,.,14
CATTPSGRNEQFF,TGTGCCACCACTCCTAGCGGGAGAAATGAGCAGTTCTTC,TRBJ2-1,.,TRBV15,TRBD2,13
CSVETGGETQYF,TGCAGCGTTGAGACAGGGGGAGAGACCCAGTACTTC,TRBJ2-5,.,TRBV29-1,TRBD1,12
CASSLPGNRREDGYTF,TGTGCCAGCAGCCTCCCCGGGAACAGGAGAGAAGATGGCTACACCTTC,TRBJ1-2,once,TRBV5-6,.,16